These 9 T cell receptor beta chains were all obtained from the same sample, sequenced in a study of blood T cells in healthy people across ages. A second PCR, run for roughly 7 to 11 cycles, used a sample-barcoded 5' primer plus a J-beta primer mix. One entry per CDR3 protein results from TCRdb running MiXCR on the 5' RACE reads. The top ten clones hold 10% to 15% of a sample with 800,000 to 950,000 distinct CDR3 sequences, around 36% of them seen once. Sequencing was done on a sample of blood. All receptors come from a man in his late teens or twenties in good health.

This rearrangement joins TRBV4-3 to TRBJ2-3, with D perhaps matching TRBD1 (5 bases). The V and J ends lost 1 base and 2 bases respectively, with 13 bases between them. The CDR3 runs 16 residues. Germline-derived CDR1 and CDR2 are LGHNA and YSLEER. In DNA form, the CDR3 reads TGCGCCAGCAGCCAAGTCCCAGACAGAGCCACAGATACGCAGTATTTT. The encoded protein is CASSQVPDRATDTQYF.

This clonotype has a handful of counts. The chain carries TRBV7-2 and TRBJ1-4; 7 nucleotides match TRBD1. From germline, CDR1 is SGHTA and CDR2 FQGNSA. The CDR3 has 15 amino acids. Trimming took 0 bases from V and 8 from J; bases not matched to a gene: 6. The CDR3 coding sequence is TGTGCCAGCAGCTTAGCGACAGGGCAGGGAGAAAAACTGTTTTTT. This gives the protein CASSLATGQGEKLFF.

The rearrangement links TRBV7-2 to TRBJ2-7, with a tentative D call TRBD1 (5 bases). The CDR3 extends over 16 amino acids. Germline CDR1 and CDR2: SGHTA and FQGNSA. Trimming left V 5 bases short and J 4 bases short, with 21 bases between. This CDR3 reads CASSPSRERRKYEQYF. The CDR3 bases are TGTGCCAGCAGCCCCAGCAGGGAAAGGAGAAAGTACGAGCAGTACTTC.

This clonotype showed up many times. In DNA, the CDR3 is TGTGCCATCAGGCTGGGACGGAGAAGAGAGCAGTTCTTC. Protein sequence: CAIRLGRRREQFF. The chain employs TRBV10-3 and TRBJ2-1; D may be TRBD1 or TRBD2 (5 bases each). There are 13 residues in the CDR3. Looked up from germline, CDR1 is ENHRY and CDR2 is SYGVKD. The ends were cut back, 6 bases at V and 10 bases at J, with 16 bases in the middle.

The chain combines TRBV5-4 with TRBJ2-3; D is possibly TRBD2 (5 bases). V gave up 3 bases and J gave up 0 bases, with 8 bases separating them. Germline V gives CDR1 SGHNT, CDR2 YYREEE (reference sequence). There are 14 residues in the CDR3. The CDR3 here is CASSSLVSTDTQYF. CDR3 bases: TGTGCCAGCAGCTCACTAGTGAGCACAGATACGCAGTATTTT.

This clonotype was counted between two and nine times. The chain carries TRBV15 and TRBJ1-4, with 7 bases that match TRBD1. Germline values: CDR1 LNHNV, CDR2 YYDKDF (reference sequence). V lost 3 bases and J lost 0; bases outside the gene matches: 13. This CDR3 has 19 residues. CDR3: CATSRPQGTAVSTNEKLFF. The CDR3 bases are TGTGCCACCAGCAGGCCGCAGGGGACAGCCGTCTCAACTAATGAAAAACTGTTTTTT.

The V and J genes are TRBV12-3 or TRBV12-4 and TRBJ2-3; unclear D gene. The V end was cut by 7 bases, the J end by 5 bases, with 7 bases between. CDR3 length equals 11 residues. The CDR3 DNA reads TGTGCCAGCATGGCGCAAGATACGCAGTATTTT. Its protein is CASMAQDTQYF.

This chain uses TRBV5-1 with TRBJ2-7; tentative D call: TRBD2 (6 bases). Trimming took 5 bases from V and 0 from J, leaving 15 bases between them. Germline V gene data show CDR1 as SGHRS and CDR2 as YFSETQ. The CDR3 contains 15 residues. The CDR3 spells CASRAGTSSSYEQYF. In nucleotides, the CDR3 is TGCGCCAGCAGAGCGGGCACCTCGAGCTCCTACGAGCAGTACTTC. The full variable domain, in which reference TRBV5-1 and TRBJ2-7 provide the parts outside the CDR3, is KAGVTQTPRYLIKTRGQQVTLSCSPISGHRSVSWYQQTPGQGLQFLFEYFSETQRNKGNFPGRFSGRQFSNSRSEMNVSTLELGDSALYLCASRAGTSSSYEQYFGPGTRLTVT.

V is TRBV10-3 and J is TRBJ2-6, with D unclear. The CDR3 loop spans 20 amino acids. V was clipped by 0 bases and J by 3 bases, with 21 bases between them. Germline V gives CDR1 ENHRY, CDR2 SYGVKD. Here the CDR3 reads CAISESSRAGVPRGANVLTF. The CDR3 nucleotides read TGTGCCATCAGTGAGTCGAGTAGGGCCGGAGTCCCTCGTGGGGCCAACGTCCTGACTTTC.